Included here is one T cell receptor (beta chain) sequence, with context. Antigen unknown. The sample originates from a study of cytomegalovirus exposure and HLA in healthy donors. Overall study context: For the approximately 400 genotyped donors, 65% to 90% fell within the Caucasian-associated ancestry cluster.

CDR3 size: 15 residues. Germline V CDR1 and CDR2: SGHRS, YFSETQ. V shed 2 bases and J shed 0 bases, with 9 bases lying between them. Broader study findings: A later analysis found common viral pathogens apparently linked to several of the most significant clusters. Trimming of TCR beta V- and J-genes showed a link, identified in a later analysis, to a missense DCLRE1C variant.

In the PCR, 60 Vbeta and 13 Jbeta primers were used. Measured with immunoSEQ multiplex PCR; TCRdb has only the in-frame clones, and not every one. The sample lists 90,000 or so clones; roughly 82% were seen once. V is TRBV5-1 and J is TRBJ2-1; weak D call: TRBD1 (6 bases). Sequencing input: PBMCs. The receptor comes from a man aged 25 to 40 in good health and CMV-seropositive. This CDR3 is CASSLTGSSYNEQFF. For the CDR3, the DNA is TGCGCCAGCAGCTTAACAGGGAGCTCCTACAATGAGCAGTTCTTC.